A selection of T cell receptor beta chains follows, all from one sample in a study of monozygotic twins with inflammatory bowel disease. TCRdb re-called the 5' RACE reads, yielding one record per CDR3 amino acid sequence without DNA. The specimen's table records over 350,000 distinct CDR3 sequences. Sequencing input: blood. The receptors here all came from a human donor with ulcerative colitis or Crohn's disease, or a healthy co-twin of an affected twin (not recorded which). The CDR3 runs from the conserved cysteine through the conserved F or W. Fields, in order: J gene, V gene, CDR3 protein.

J: TRBJ2-5
V: TRBV12-3/TRBV12-4
CDR3: CASSTRTGRETQYF

J: TRBJ2-2
V: TRBV7-6
CDR3: CASSRLTASNTGELFF

J: TRBJ2-3
V: TRBV12-3/TRBV12-4
CDR3: CASTLDSGGSTDTHYF

J: TRBJ1-5
V: TRBV9
CDR3: CASSTGQGAYQPQHF

J: TRBJ2-3
V: TRBV12-3/TRBV12-4
CDR3: CASSSPRKRDIKAATDTQYF

J: TRBJ2-1
V: TRBV6-1
CDR3: CASREPGQGARTNEQFF

J: TRBJ2-1
V: TRBV5-1
CDR3: CARSFGTTSGGRYEQFF

J: TRBJ2-1
V: TRBV7-2
CDR3: CASSSRLAGGSYNEQFF

J: TRBJ2-2
V: TRBV25-1
CDR3: CASSAPRALATGELFF

J: TRBJ1-5
V: TRBV20-1
CDR3: CSASGDAGYQPQHF

J: TRBJ2-3
V: TRBV7-8
CDR3: CASSFARQGTMADTQYF

J: TRBJ1-5
V: TRBV7-8
CDR3: CASSRDQGRNNQPQHF

J: TRBJ2-3
V: TRBV6-2/TRBV6-3
CDR3: CASSYAADTQYF

J: TRBJ2-7
V: TRBV4-2
CDR3: CASSQDAAGGLYEQYF

J: TRBJ1-2
V: TRBV19
CDR3: CASTAGGQGLYGYTF

J: TRBJ2-7
V: TRBV21-1
CDR3: CASSRTNLEQYF

J: TRBJ2-3
V: TRBV18
CDR3: CASSPPGGDTQYF

J: TRBJ2-4
V: TRBV30
CDR3: CAWEGQTTKIQYF

J: TRBJ2-7
V: TRBV27
CDR3: CASSLSGTEFYEQYF

J: TRBJ1-2
V: TRBV7-3
CDR3: CASSQGPDYGYTF

J: TRBJ2-7
V: TRBV12-3/TRBV12-4
CDR3: CASSSQDRAYEQYF

J: TRBJ1-2
V: TRBV27
CDR3: CASSRGQRYGYTF

J: TRBJ1-1
V: TRBV5-1
CDR3: CASSFWGMNTEAFF

J: TRBJ1-6
V: TRBV5-1
CDR3: CASSLVQTNSPLHF

J: TRBJ2-1
V: TRBV7-3
CDR3: CASSPSDSSYNEQFF

J: TRBJ1-2
V: TRBV4-1
CDR3: CASSQALDRRYGYTF

J: TRBJ1-6
V: TRBV5-1
CDR3: CASSRDRGGSPLHF

J: TRBJ1-2
V: TRBV5-1
CDR3: CASSSAVTTGTGSGYTF

J: TRBJ2-5
V: TRBV7-2
CDR3: CASSLTRQGETQYF

J: TRBJ1-4
V: TRBV6-5
CDR3: CASSYDSYGDEKLFF

J: TRBJ2-1
V: TRBV24-1
CDR3: CATRGWEKFSEQFF

J: TRBJ1-5
V: TRBV6-2/TRBV6-3
CDR3: CASSLQSGVQPQHF

J: TRBJ2-7
V: TRBV4-3
CDR3: CASSQVPSGVPRTYEQYF